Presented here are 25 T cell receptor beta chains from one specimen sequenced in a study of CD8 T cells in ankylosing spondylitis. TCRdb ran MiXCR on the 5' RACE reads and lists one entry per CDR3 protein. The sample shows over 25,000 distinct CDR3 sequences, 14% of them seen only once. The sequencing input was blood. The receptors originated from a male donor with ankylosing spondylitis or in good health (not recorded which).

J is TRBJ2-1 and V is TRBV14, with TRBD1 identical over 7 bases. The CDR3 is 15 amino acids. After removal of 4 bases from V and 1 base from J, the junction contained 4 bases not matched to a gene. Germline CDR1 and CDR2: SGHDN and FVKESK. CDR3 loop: CASSPDRASYNEQFF. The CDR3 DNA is TGTGCCAGCAGCCCCGACAGGGCATCCTACAATGAGCAGTTCTTC.

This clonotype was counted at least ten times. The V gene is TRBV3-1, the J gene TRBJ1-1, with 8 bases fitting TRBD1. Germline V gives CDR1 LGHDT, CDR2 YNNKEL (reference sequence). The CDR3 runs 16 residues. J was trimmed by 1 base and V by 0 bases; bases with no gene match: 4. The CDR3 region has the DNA TGTGCCAGCAGCCAAGATGGACAGGGCTGGAACACTGAAGCTTTCTTT. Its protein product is CASSQDGQGWNTEAFF.

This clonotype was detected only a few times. The CDR3 region has the DNA TGCGCCAGCAGCCCTTTACAGGGGATCCCCGGGGAGCTGTTTTTT. This encodes CASSPLQGIPGELFF. The J gene is TRBJ2-2, the V gene TRBV5-1, with 7 positions matching TRBD1. The V segment lost 4 bases and the J segment 6 bases; nucleotides outside the gene matches: 9. Per the germline V gene, CDR1 is SGHRS and CDR2 is YFSETQ. The CDR3 sequence is 15 residues long.

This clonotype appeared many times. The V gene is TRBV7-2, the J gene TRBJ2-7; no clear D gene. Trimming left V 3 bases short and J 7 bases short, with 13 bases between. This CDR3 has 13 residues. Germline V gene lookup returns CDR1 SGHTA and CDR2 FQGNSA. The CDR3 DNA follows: TGTGCCAGCAGCTTGAACGACGGATATGAGCAGTACGTC. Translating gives CASSLNDGYEQYV.

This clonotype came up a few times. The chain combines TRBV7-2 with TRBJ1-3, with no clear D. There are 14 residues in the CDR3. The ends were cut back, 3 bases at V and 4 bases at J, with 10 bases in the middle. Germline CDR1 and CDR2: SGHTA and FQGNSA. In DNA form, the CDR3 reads TGTGCCAGCAGCTTCGGAGTAAGAGGAAACACCATATATTTT. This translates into CASSFGVRGNTIYF.

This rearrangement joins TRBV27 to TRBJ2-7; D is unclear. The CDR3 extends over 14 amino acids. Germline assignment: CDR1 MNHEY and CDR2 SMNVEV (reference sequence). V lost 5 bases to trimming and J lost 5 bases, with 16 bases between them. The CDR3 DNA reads TGTGCCAGCAGTAAGACGGTGACCCTACACGAGCAGTACTTC. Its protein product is CASSKTVTLHEQYF.

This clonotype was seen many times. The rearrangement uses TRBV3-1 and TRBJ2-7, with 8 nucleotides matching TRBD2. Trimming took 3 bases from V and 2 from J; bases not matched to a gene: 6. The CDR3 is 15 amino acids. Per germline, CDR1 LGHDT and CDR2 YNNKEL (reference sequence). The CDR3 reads CASSQQLAEPYEQYF. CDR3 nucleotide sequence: TGTGCCAGCAGCCAGCAACTAGCGGAGCCCTACGAGCAGTACTTC.

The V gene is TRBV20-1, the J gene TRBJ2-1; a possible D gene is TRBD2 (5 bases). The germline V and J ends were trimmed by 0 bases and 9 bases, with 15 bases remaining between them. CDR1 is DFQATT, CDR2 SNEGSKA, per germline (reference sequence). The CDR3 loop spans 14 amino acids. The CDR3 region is CSARDEETIVEQFF. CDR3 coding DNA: TGCAGTGCTAGAGACGAAGAGACTATAGTTGAGCAGTTCTTC.

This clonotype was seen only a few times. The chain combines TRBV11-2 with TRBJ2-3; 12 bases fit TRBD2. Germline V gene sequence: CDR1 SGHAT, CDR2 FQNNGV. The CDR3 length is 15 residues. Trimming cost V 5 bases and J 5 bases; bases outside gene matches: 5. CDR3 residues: CASSDPGLAGDTQYF. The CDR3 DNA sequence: TGTGCCAGCAGCGATCCGGGACTAGCGGGAGATACGCAGTATTTT.

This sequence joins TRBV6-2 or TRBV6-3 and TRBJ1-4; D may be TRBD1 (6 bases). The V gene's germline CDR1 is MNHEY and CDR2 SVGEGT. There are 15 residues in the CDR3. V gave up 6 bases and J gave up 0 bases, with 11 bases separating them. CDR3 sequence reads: CASRDSGATNEKLFF. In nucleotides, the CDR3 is TGTGCCAGCAGGGACAGCGGCGCAACTAATGAAAAACTGTTTTTT.

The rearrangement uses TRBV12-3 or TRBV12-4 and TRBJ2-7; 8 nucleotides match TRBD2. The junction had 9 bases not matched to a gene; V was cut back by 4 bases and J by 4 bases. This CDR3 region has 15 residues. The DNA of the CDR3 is TGTGCCAGCAGTTCTCATGGCGGGAGGAGTTACGAGCAGTACTTC. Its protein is CASSSHGGRSYEQYF.

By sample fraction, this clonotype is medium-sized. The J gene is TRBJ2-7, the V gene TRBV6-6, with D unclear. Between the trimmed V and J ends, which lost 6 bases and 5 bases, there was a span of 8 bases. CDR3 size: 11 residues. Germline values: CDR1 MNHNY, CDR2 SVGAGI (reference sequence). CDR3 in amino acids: CASSAWDEQYV. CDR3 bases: TGTGCCAGCAGCGCGTGGGACGAGCAGTACGTC.

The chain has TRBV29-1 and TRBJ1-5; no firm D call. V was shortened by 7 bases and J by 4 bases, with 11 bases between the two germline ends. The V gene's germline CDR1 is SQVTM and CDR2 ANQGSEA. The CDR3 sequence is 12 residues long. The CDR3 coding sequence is TGCAGCGCGACGGCTGGGAATCAGCCCCAGCATTTT. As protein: CSATAGNQPQHF.

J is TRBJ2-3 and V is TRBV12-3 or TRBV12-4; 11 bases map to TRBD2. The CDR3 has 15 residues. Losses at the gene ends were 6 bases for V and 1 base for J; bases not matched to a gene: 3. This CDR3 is CASSQTSGGTDTQYF. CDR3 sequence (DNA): TGTGCCAGCAGCCAGACTAGCGGGGGCACAGATACGCAGTATTTT.

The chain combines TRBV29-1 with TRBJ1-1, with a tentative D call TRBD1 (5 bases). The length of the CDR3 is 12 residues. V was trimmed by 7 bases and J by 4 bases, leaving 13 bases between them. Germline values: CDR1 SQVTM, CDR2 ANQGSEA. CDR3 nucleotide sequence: TGCAGCGCCCGGGACGGGTCCACTGAAGCTTTCTTT. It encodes CSARDGSTEAFF.

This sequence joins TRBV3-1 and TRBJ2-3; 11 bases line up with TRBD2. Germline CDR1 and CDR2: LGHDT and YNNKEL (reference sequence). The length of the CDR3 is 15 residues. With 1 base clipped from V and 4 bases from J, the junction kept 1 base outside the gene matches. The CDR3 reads CASSQVAGGSDTQYF. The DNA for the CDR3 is TGTGCCAGCAGCCAAGTAGCGGGAGGGTCAGATACGCAGTATTTT.

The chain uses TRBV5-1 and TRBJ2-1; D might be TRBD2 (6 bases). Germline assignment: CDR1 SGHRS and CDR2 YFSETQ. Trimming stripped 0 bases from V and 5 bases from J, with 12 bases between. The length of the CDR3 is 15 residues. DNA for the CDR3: TGCGCCAGCAGCTTGGCCCTGGGACTTAACAATGAGCAGTTCTTC. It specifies CASSLALGLNNEQFF.

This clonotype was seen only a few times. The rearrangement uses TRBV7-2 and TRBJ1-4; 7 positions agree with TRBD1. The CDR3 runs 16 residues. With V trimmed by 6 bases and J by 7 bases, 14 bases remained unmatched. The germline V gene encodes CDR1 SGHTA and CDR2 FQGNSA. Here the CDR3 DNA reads TGTGCCAGCAGGTCCCCCTCTGCAGGGGGGCGTGAAAAACTGTTTTTT. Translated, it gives CASRSPSAGGREKLFF.

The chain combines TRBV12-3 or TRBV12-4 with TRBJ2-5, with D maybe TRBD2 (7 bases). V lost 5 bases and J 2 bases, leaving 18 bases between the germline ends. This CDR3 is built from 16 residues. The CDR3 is CASSGTSRGAQETQYF. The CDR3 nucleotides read TGTGCCAGCAGTGGAACCTCCCGGGGGGCACAAGAGACCCAGTACTTC.

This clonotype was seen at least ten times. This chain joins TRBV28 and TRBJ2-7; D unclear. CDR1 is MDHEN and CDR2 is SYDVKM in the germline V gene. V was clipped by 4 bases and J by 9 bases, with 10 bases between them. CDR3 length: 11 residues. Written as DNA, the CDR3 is TGTGCCAGCAGTTCTCCGACCGGGCAGTACTTC. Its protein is CASSSPTGQYF. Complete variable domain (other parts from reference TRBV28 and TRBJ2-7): DVKVTQSSRYLVKRTGEKVFLECVQDMDHENMFWYRQDPGLGLRLIYFSYDVKMKEKGDIPEGYSVSREKKERFSLILESASTNQTSMYLCASSSPTGQYFGPGTRLTVT.

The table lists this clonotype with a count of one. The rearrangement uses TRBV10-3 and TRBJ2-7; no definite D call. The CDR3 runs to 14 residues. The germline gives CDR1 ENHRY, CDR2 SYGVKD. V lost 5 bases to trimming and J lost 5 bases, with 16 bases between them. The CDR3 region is CAISLDPTVDEQYF. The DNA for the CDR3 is TGTGCCATCAGTTTGGACCCGACCGTTGACGAGCAGTACTTC.

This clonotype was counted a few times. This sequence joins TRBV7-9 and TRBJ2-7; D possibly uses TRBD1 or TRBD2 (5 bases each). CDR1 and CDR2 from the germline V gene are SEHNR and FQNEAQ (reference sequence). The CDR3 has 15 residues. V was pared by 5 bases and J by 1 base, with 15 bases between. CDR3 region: CASSPSTGASYEQYF. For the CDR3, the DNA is TGTGCCAGCAGCCCCTCAACCGGGGCATCCTACGAGCAGTACTTC.

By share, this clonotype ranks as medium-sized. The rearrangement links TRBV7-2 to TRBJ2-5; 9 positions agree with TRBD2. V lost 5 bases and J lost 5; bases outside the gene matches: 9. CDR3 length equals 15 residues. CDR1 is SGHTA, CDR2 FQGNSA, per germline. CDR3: CASSQNPSGVETQYF. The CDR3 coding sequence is TGTGCCAGCAGCCAGAACCCTAGCGGGGTGGAGACCCAGTACTTC.

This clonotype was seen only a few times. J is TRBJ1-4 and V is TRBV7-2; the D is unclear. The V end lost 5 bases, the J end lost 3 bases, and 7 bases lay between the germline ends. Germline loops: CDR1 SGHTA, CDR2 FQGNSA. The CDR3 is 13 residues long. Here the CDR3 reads CASSRDSNEKLFF. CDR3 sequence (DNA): TGTGCCAGCAGCAGGGATTCTAATGAAAAACTGTTTTTT.

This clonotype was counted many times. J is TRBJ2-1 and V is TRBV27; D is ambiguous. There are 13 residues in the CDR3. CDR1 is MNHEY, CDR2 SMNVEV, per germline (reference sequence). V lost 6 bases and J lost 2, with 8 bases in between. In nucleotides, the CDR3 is TGTGCCAGCAGCACTCTAACCTACAATGAGCAGTTCTTC. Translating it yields CASSTLTYNEQFF.